This TCR beta chain is from a study of persistence of HIV-infected CD4 T cells. Stimulation used approximately 9.5 ug/mL lysate from CMV-infected fibroblasts. CD40L-negative CD69-negative CD45RO-high memory CD4+ T cells were sorted as populations depleted of antigen-responding cells. For approximately 20 hours, CD8-depleted PBMCs received anti-CD28/CD49d costimulation, a CD40-blocking antibody and enfuvirtide. The study's findings and limits: Compared with CD3/CD28-stimulated cells, CMV- and Gag-responding cells showed lower TCRbeta richness.

Notes on this clone: Its antigen remains unidentified.

This was the immunoSEQ version 4 assay in survey mode. Assay used: immunoSEQ multiplex PCR; TCRdb lists only in-frame clones, some missing. The data hold roughly 28,000 clones, with around 73% observed a single time. Germline V lookup: CDR1 MNHNY, CDR2 SVGAGI (reference sequence). The CDR3 covers 12 residues. The J segment lost 5 bases and the V segment lost 11 bases, leaving 5 bases of the junction unmatched. The receptor was derived from an adult woman with HIV who was CMV-seropositive. The rearrangement uses TRBV6-6 and TRBJ2-2; TRBD2 matches at 7 bases. This specimen was CD4+ T cells sorted from PBMCs after approximately 19-hour stimulation, taken from a patient who received antiretroviral therapy. CDR3 sequence: CAVKRGTGELFF. The CDR3 coding sequence is TGTGCCGTTAAGCGGGGAACCGGGGAGCTGTTTTTT.